This T cell receptor beta chain was recorded in a study of T cells in Graves' hyperthyroidism and ophthalmopathy. Study overall: Peripheral blood was taken when the disease was first diagnosed, before any treatment began.

Researchers took RNA transcripts and amplified the TCR beta CDR3 regions from them. First-round RT-PCR targeting the TCR CDR3 was performed with the HTBI primer set. Each CDR3 protein is one row after TCRdb ran MiXCR on the multiplex PCR reads. The repertoire includes roughly 700,000 distinct CDR3 sequences, approximately 15% of them detected once, and roughly 10% sits in the top ten. Any patient presenting with uncontrolled infection, other autoimmune disease, pregnancy or lactation was left out. For the diagnoses, clinical symptoms, serum thyroxine and TRAb, thyroid ultrasound and orbital computed tomography were used. The PBMCs had their origin in roughly 10 ml of fresh peripheral blood. Between the trimmed V and J ends, which lost 3 bases and 5 bases, there was a span of 10 bases. Germline CDR1 and CDR2: LNHDA and SQIVND (reference sequence). CDR3 length: 13 residues.

The gene calls are TRBV19 and TRBJ1-1; D call uncertain. The sequencing input was blood. This clonotype was sampled from a young woman with Graves' hyperthyroidism. DNA for the CDR3: TGTGCCAGTAGTATTCGGCCCAGGACTGAAGCTTTCTTT. As protein: CASSIRPRTEAFF.